This passage covers 6 T cell receptor beta chains from one sample sequenced in a study of T cell repertoires in cytomegalovirus infection. TCRdb ran MiXCR on the reads and lists one entry per CDR3 protein. The sample yields just under 300,000 distinct CDR3 sequences, 9.6% seen once. The sample was PBMCs. Receptors were obtained from a human donor in good health (CMV status not recorded). Some clones in this sample may be carry-over from other donors' samples.

As to this clonotype: A clone one base away is much larger, so this may be a read error. This sequence joins TRBV6-1 and TRBJ2-2; D possibly corresponds to TRBD1 (6 bases). The CDR3 has 16 residues. V was clipped by 2 bases and J by 1 base, with 11 bases between them. Germline V gene data show CDR1 as MNHNS and CDR2 as SASEGT. The CDR3: CASSEWDTLNTGELFF. The CDR3 nucleotides read TGTGCCAGCAGTGAATGGGACACCCTGAACACCGGGGAGCTGTTTTTT.

This clonotype was picked up many times. The chain recombines TRBV12-3 or TRBV12-4 with TRBJ1-1, with D perhaps matching TRBD1 (5 bases). V lost 5 bases and J 1 base, leaving 17 bases between the germline ends. The CDR3 extends over 16 amino acids. The CDR3 here is CASSPPAGRGNTEAFF. CDR3 DNA: TGTGCCAGCAGTCCACCGGCAGGGAGGGGGAACACTGAAGCTTTCTTT.

This clonotype appeared many times. This rearrangement joins TRBV5-1 to TRBJ2-2, with 12 bases matching TRBD2. Per the germline V gene, CDR1 is SGHRS and CDR2 is YFSETQ. Trimming took 2 bases from V and 0 from J; bases not matched to a gene: 8. CDR3 length equals 19 residues. This CDR3 is CASSFLTSGGSTNTGELFF. CDR3 nucleotides: TGCGCCAGCAGCTTCTTGACTAGCGGGGGATCTACGAACACCGGGGAGCTGTTTTTT.

This clonotype was counted ten times or more. The genes are TRBV7-2 and TRBJ1-5; D unclear. The germline gives CDR1 SGHTA, CDR2 FQGNSA. Deletions cut 5 bases from V and 0 bases from J, with 11 bases between. The CDR3 totals 15 residues. CDR3 coding DNA: TGTGCCAGCAGCGCCGGGTTCATTAGCAATCAGCCCCAGCATTTT. It specifies CASSAGFISNQPQHF.

This clonotype appeared many times. The chain is built from TRBV19 and TRBJ2-1, with 7 nucleotides matching TRBD2. Looked up from germline, CDR1 is LNHDA and CDR2 is SQIVND (reference sequence). V shed 1 base and J 11 bases; nucleotides not matched to a gene: 5. This CDR3 has 13 residues. CDR3 amino acids: CASSIGLADKQFF. The CDR3 nucleotides are TGTGCCAGTAGTATAGGTCTAGCGGACAAGCAGTTCTTC.

This clonotype was observed a few times. The CDR3 DNA follows: TGTGCTACCACGACAGGGGACGTCTCCTACAATGAGCAGTTCTTC. It codes for CATTTGDVSYNEQFF. The chain employs TRBV12-5 and TRBJ2-1, with 8 bases aligning to TRBD1. The J segment lost 0 bases and the V segment lost 10 bases, leaving 8 bases of the junction unmatched. The CDR3 has 15 residues. Germline V gene data show CDR1 as LGHNT and CDR2 as FRNRAP.